These T cell receptor beta chains were read from a single sample in a study of cytomegalovirus exposure and HLA in healthy donors. The repertoire was sequenced with immunoSEQ multiplex PCR; TCRdb's copy has only in-frame clones and lacks some. Among fewer than 90,000 clones listed, roughly 78% were seen once. Sequencing was carried out using PBMCs. Every receptor here comes from a male donor in good health and CMV-seropositive. CDR3s include the opening cysteine and the closing phenylalanine or tryptophan. Each record gives: D gene, clone size, V gene, J gene, CDR3 protein, CDR3 DNA. D genes are given only for firm matches. Some rows have no size entry. The others give once, few or many, or a class for an expanded clone.

>TRBD2|NA|TRBV5-1|TRBJ2-3
CASSFLAGGSTDTQYF
TGCGCCAGCAGCTTTTTGGCGGGGGGGAGCACAGATACGCAGTATTTT
>NA|NA|TRBV9|TRBJ2-1
CASSVDGVYNEQFF
TGTGCCAGCAGCGTAGACGGAGTATACAATGAGCAGTTCTTC
>TRBD1|NA|TRBV4-1|TRBJ1-1
CASRQSLWDRGLDWVSTEAFF
TGCGCCAGCAGACAATCCCTTTGGGACAGGGGGCTAGATTGGGTGAGCACTGAAGCTTTCTTT
>TRBD2|NA|TRBV14|TRBJ2-7
CASSQDSAVDGLAAYEQYF
TGTGCCAGCAGCCAAGATTCAGCTGTAGACGGGCTAGCGGCCTACGAGCAGTACTTC
>TRBD1|NA|TRBV25-1|TRBJ1-3
CASTPGQGKSGNTIYF
TGTGCCAGCACTCCGGGACAGGGAAAGAGTGGAAACACCATATATTTT
>NA|NA|TRBV19|TRBJ2-7
CASSMRGYEQYF
TGTGCCAGTAGTATGCGGGGCTACGAGCAGTACTTC
>NA|NA|TRBV14|TRBJ2-5
CASSQAMETQYF
TGTGCCAGCAGCCAAGCTATGGAGACCCAGTACTTC
>TRBD1|NA|TRBV28|TRBJ1-2
CASSPFRQGMGGYTF
TGTGCCAGCAGTCCATTTCGACAGGGGATGGGTGGCTACACCTTC
>NA|NA|TRBV4-2|TRBJ1-2
CASSHVPGHRGGLNYGYTF
TGTGCCAGCAGCCACGTCCCGGGACATCGAGGCGGCCTGAACTATGGCTACACCTTC
>TRBD1|NA|TRBV5-1|TRBJ1-5
CASSLTGDINQPQHF
TGCGCCAGCAGCCTGACAGGGGACATCAATCAGCCCCAGCATTTT
>NA|NA|TRBV6-4|TRBJ2-3
CASSDSGAGTDTQYF
TGTGCCAGCAGTGACTCAGGGGCGGGCACAGATACGCAGTATTTT
>NA|NA|TRBV7-6|TRBJ1-4
CASSLAAGLATNEKLFF
TGTGCCAGCAGCTTGGCCGCGGGGCTAGCAACTAATGAAAAACTGTTTTTT
>NA|NA|TRBV27|TRBJ2-1
CASSSGFSSYNEQFF
TGTGCCAGCAGTTCGGGATTCAGCTCCTACAATGAGCAGTTCTTC
>NA|NA|TRBV5-1|TRBJ2-7
CASSSAVTFGEQYF
TGCGCCAGCAGCTCGGCCGTGACATTTGGCGAGCAGTACTTC
>TRBD2|NA|TRBV7-9|TRBJ2-1
CASSPTGTRGNEQFF
TGTGCCAGCAGCCCGACCGGGACTAGGGGCAATGAGCAGTTCTTC
>TRBD2|NA|TRBV5-6|TRBJ2-7
CASSRGLAGSYEQYF
TGTGCCAGCAGCAGGGGACTAGCGGGAAGCTACGAGCAGTACTTC
>NA|once|TRBV6-5|TRBJ2-1
CASSYTGYNEQFF
TGTGCCAGCAGTTATACAGGGTACAATGAGCAGTTCTTC
>NA|NA|TRBV7-2|TRBJ2-5
CASSLVSGQETQYF
TGTGCCAGCAGCTTAGTTTCAGGACAAGAGACCCAGTACTTC
>NA|NA|TRBV29-1|TRBJ2-2
CSVGGPGELFF
TGCAGCGTGGGGGGGCCCGGGGAGCTGTTTTTT
>NA|few|TRBV7-8|TRBJ2-7
CASSQTGGKVYEQYF
TGTGCCAGCAGCCAGACGGGCGGGAAGGTTTACGAGCAGTACTTC
>NA|NA|TRBV2|TRBJ1-2
CATTVDINYGYTF
TGTGCCACGACAGTGGACATTAACTATGGCTACACCTTC
>TRBD1|NA|TRBV27|TRBJ2-7
CASSRTGANYEQYF
TGTGCCAGCAGCCGGACAGGGGCTAACTACGAGCAGTACTTC
>NA|NA|TRBV18|TRBJ2-7
CASSPLGGTGEQYF
TGTGCCAGCTCACCACTGGGAGGCACGGGGGAGCAGTACTTC
>NA|NA|TRBV28|TRBJ2-3
CASSLRRGGRTDTQYF
TGTGCCAGCAGTTTAAGAAGGGGGGGACGCACAGATACGCAGTATTTT
>TRBD2|NA|TRBV2|TRBJ2-7
CASSVLAGGGYEQYF
TGTGCCAGCAGTGTACTAGCGGGAGGGGGCTACGAGCAGTACTTC
>NA|few|TRBV27|TRBJ2-7
CASSLTGPSEQYF
TGTGCCAGCAGCCTTACAGGGCCATCCGAGCAGTACTTC
>TRBD2|NA|TRBV7-9|TRBJ2-5
CASNHGLAGETQYF
TGTGCCAGCAACCATGGACTAGCGGGAGAGACCCAGTACTTC
>TRBD2|NA|TRBV6-1|TRBJ2-7
CASSAGEGYEQYF
TGTGCCAGCAGTGCGGGGGAGGGCTACGAGCAGTACTTC
>NA|few|TRBV11-3|TRBJ2-6
CASSLRQGLGSGANVLTF
TGTGCCAGCAGCTTACGGCAGGGTTTGGGCTCTGGGGCCAACGTCCTGACTTTC
>NA|NA|TRBV6-5|TRBJ1-2
CASSYRGQNYGYTF
TGTGCCAGCAGTTACCGAGGACAGAACTATGGCTACACCTTC
>TRBD2|NA|TRBV6-5|TRBJ2-7
CASRSTSGAYEQYF
TGTGCCAGCAGGTCGACTAGCGGGGCCTACGAGCAGTACTTC
>NA|NA|TRBV7-8|TRBJ2-1
CASSFRDTASHYNEQFF
TGTGCCAGCAGCTTCCGGGACACAGCCTCTCACTACAATGAGCAGTTCTTC
>TRBD2|NA|TRBV5-6|TRBJ2-1
CASSLSIAGVHEQFF
TGTGCCAGCAGCTTGTCTATAGCGGGAGTACATGAGCAGTTCTTC
>NA|NA|TRBV7-2|TRBJ2-5
CASSLRRGETQYF
TGTGCCAGCAGCTTGAGAAGGGGAGAGACCCAGTACTTC
>NA|few|TRBV5-1|TRBJ1-1
CASSLGQFTEAFF
TGCGCCAGCAGCTTGGGGCAGTTCACTGAAGCTTTCTTT
>TRBD2|few|TRBV4-1|TRBJ2-5
CDSRPAGKETQYF
TGCGACAGCAGACCAGCGGGAAAAGAGACCCAGTACTTC
>NA|NA|TRBV6-4|TRBJ2-5
CASSGNSGETQYF
TGTGCCAGCTCAGGAAACTCAGGGGAGACCCAGTACTTC
>TRBD1|NA|TRBV30|TRBJ2-7
CAWSNRGGLKQYF
TGTGCCTGGAGTAACAGGGGCGGGTTAAAGCAGTACTTC
>TRBD1|NA|TRBV6-5|TRBJ1-1
CASKDRVSTEAFF
TGTGCCAGCAAAGACAGGGTGAGCACTGAAGCTTTCTTT
>TRBD2|NA|TRBV19|TRBJ2-5
CASQSGRPTESQYF
TGTGCCAGTCAAAGCGGGAGGCCGACCGAGTCCCAGTACTTC
>TRBD2|NA|TRBV27|TRBJ2-1
CASSPEREVGYNEQFF
TGTGCCAGCAGTCCGGAGCGGGAGGTTGGGTACAATGAGCAGTTCTTC
>NA|once|TRBV5-1|TRBJ2-1
CASSLIGGTLRGDEQFF
TGCGCCAGCAGCTTGATCGGGGGTACGCTCAGGGGGGATGAGCAGTTCTTC
>TRBD2|few|TRBV10-3|TRBJ2-1
CAITPRAAGVSYNEQFF
TGTGCCATCACCCCGCGAGCAGCGGGAGTTAGCTACAATGAGCAGTTCTTC
>TRBD2|NA|TRBV4-1|TRBJ2-7
CASSQGASGIRPPYEQYF
TGCGCCAGCAGCCAAGGGGCTAGCGGGATTCGACCCCCGTACGAGCAGTACTTC
>NA|few|TRBV10-3|TRBJ2-2
CASRPGQDTGELFF
TGTGCCAGCAGACCGGGACAAGACACCGGGGAGCTGTTTTTT
>TRBD2|NA|TRBV10-2|TRBJ2-1
CASSPGLAINEQFF
TGCGCCAGCAGCCCGGGACTAGCAATCAATGAGCAGTTCTTC
>TRBD1|NA|TRBV6-5|TRBJ2-7
CASSIWTGGVEQYF
TGTGCCAGCAGTATCTGGACAGGGGGCGTCGAGCAGTACTTC
>TRBD1|NA|TRBV19|TRBJ2-1
CASSIKAGGFNEQFF
TGTGCCAGTAGTATAAAGGCAGGGGGCTTCAATGAGCAGTTCTTC
>TRBD2|NA|TRBV9|TRBJ2-1
CASSPGTSGLRGYNEQFF
TGTGCCAGCAGCCCTGGGACTAGCGGGCTTCGGGGTTACAATGAGCAGTTCTTC
>TRBD1|NA|TRBV11-3|TRBJ2-6
CASSPGGAGANVLTF
TGTGCCAGCAGCCCAGGGGGCGCTGGGGCCAACGTCCTGACTTTC
>TRBD1|once|TRBV28|TRBJ1-4
CASSFSGTGDEKLFF
TGTGCCAGCAGTTTTTCTGGGACAGGGGATGAAAAACTGTTTTTT
>NA|NA|TRBV10-3|TRBJ2-1
CAITHTKYNEQFF
TGTGCCATCACGCACACCAAGTACAATGAGCAGTTCTTC